This entry is about one T cell receptor (beta chain). Looked up from germline, CDR1 is SGHTA and CDR2 is FQGNSA. The CDR3 consists of 16 residues. V gave up 0 bases and J gave up 5 bases, with 13 bases separating them. This sample is drawn from a study of blood T cell repertoires in COVID-19. On the study more broadly: The cDNA or gDNA used as material had been derived from T cells, B-cell-depleted T cells, or PBMCs.

As originally analysed: Estimates of nucleated cell counts were drawn from the amplification of reference gene primers. Data came from immunoSEQ multiplex PCR; TCRdb stores just in-frame clones and leaves some out. Clonal size and the V and J genes are those of that table, whereas D and trimming came from the DNA. The sample contains hundreds of thousands of clones, 80% to 90% of which appear only once. This chain links TRBV7-2 with TRBJ1-4; a weak D match, TRBD1 (5 bases). The sample consisted of peripheral blood. The TCR originated in an elderly man with acute or convalescent COVID-19. The CDR3 nucleotides are TGTGCCAGCAGCTTAGCGTTCGGGGGTCTCAATGAAAAACTGTTTTTT. It translates to CASSLAFGGLNEKLFF.